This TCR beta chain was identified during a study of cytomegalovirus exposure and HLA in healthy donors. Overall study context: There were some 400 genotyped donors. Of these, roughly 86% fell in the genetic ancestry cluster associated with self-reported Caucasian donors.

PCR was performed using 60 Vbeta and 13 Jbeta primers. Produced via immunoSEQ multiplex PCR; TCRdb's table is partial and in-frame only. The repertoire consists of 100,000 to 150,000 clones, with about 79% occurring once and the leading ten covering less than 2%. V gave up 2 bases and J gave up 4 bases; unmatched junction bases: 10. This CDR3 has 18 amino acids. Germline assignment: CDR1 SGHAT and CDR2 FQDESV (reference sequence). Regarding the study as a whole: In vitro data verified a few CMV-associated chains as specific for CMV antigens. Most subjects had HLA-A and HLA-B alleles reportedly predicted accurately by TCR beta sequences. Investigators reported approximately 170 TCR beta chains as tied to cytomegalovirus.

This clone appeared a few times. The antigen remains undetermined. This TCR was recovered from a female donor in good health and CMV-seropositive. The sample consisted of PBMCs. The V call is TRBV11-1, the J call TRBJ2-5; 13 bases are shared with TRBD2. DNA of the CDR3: TGTGCCAGCAGCTTATGGATCGGGACTAGCGGGGCAAGAGAGACCCAGTACTTC. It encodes CASSLWIGTSGARETQYF.